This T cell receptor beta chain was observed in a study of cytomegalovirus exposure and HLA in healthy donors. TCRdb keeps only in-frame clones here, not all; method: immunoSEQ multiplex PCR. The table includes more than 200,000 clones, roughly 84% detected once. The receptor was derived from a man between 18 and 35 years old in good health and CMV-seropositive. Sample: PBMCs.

The CDR3 region is CASSLTAGGGYEQYF. CDR3 coding DNA: TGTGCCAGCAGCTTAACAGCGGGAGGGGGGTACGAGCAGTACTTC. The J gene is TRBJ2-7, the V gene TRBV11-3; 10 nucleotides agree with TRBD2. CDR3 length: 15 amino acids. J was trimmed by 4 bases and V by 2 bases; bases with no gene match: 5. Looked up from germline, CDR1 is SGHNT and CDR2 is YENEEA. Based on the CDR3 plus reference TRBV11-3 and TRBJ2-7, the full variable domain is EAGVVQSPRYKIIEKKQPVAFWCNPISGHNTLYWYLQNLGQGPELLIRYENEEAVDDSQLPKDRFSAERLKGVDSTLKIQPAELGDSAVYLCASSLTAGGGYEQYFGPGTRLTVT.